These T cell receptor beta chains were read from a single sample in a study of early T cells in non-severe SARS-CoV-2 infection. TCRdb fed the 5' RACE reads into MiXCR, producing one record per CDR3 protein. The table includes 75,000 to 100,000 distinct CDR3 sequences, 16% detected once. Material: whole blood. The receptors shown here come from an adult who was a healthcare worker with PCR-confirmed SARS-CoV-2 infection or an uninfected control (not recorded which). CDR3s include the opening cysteine and the closing phenylalanine or tryptophan. A D gene is named only where the DNA matches it firmly. Expanded clones get a size class; other rows say once, few or many, or leave the size out.

size,V,J,D,DNA,CDR3
once,TRBV12-3/TRBV12-4,TRBJ2-1,-,TGTGCCACCAGGACTTCCCCGGACGATGAGCAGTTCTTC,CATRTSPDDEQFF
many,TRBV2,TRBJ2-1,TRBD1,TGTGCCAGCAGCCGGGACAGGGGACATGAGCAGTTCTTC,CASSRDRGHEQFF
few,TRBV29-1,TRBJ1-4,-,TGCAGCGGCAGGGGTCCAACTAATGAAAAACTGTTTTTT,CSGRGPTNEKLFF
few,TRBV27,TRBJ2-7,-,TGTGCCAGCAGTCGGGCGCTACAGGGATCCTACGAGCAGTACTTC,CASSRALQGSYEQYF
-,TRBV20-1,TRBJ2-1,-,TGCAGTGCGAAGGGATACAATGAGCAGTTCTTC,CSAKGYNEQFF
-,TRBV20-1,TRBJ2-3,-,TGCAGTGCTAGTGGGAGAGCGAGAGCCACAGATACGCAGTATTTT,CSASGRARATDTQYF
many,TRBV6-1,TRBJ1-5,TRBD1,TGTGCCATACAGGGGGGCGGGATTGGTCAGCCCCAGCATTTT,CAIQGGGIGQPQHF
-,TRBV3-1,TRBJ2-4,TRBD2,TGTGCCAGCAGCCAGCCGCGGGGGGGCCACGGGAAAAACATTCAGTACTTC,CASSQPRGGHGKNIQYF
many,TRBV20-1,TRBJ1-1,-,TGCAGTGCTAGAGATGGAGGCAGGGCATACACTGAAGCTTTCTTT,CSARDGGRAYTEAFF
-,TRBV11-2,TRBJ2-3,-,TGTGTCAGCACCTGGGCAGGCACAGATACGCAGTATTTT,CVSTWAGTDTQYF
-,TRBV28,TRBJ2-5,-,TGTGCCAGCAGTTTATCCGGGAACCAAGAGACCCAGTACTTC,CASSLSGNQETQYF
-,TRBV27,TRBJ2-7,TRBD1,TGTGCCAGCAGTTCAGGGGGCCCCTTCTCCTACGAGCAGTACTTC,CASSSGGPFSYEQYF
-,TRBV12-5,TRBJ2-1,TRBD2,TGTGCTAGTGGTTTGGACTCGGCGGGGGGGCATGAGCAGTTCTTC,CASGLDSAGGHEQFF
many,TRBV9,TRBJ2-5,-,TGTGCCAGCAGCGGCTCGGGACAAAGACAAGAGACCCAGTACTTC,CASSGSGQRQETQYF
-,TRBV6-2/TRBV6-3,TRBJ1-2,-,TGTGCCACCTCACCAAAGAGCAACTATGGCTACACCTTC,CATSPKSNYGYTF
few,TRBV28,TRBJ2-2,-,TGTGCCAGCAGTCCCCATGAAGTCGGGGAGCTGTTTTTT,CASSPHEVGELFF
few,TRBV10-2,TRBJ1-1,-,TGCGCCAGCAGGGGCGCACAGGACACTGAAGCTTTCTTT,CASRGAQDTEAFF
few,TRBV7-9,TRBJ2-7,-,TGTGCCAGCAGTCGCACAGGGGCCGCGGGGGACGAGCAGTACTTC,CASSRTGAAGDEQYF
few,TRBV28,TRBJ2-3,TRBD2,TGTGCCAGCAGTCGACTAGCGGGAGAGAGAGATACGCAGTATTTT,CASSRLAGERDTQYF
-,TRBV7-9,TRBJ2-5,-,TGTGCCAGCAGCTTTGGGGCCGTCCCCCAAGAGACCCAGTACTTC,CASSFGAVPQETQYF
few,TRBV4-1,TRBJ1-5,-,TGCGCCAGCAGCCCAACACAGGGAGGGGGGCAGCCCCAGCATTTT,CASSPTQGGGQPQHF
many,TRBV30,TRBJ2-1,TRBD2,TGTGCCTGGAGTCGGACTAGCGGGAGGGCCGTAGCCTACAATGAGCAGTTCTTC,CAWSRTSGRAVAYNEQFF
-,TRBV15,TRBJ2-6,-,TGTGCCACCAGCAGAGATACAGGGAGAGGGGCCAACGTCCTGACTTTC,CATSRDTGRGANVLTF
many,TRBV18,TRBJ2-5,-,TGTGCCAGCTCACCAGGTGTCCAAGAGACCCAGTACTTC,CASSPGVQETQYF
few,TRBV30,TRBJ2-7,TRBD2,TGTGCCTGGAGTGTACCTAGCGGGGGATCCGAGCAGTACTTC,CAWSVPSGGSEQYF
-,TRBV27,TRBJ2-7,TRBD1,TGTGCCAGCAGTTCATCGGACAGGTACGAGCAGTACTTC,CASSSSDRYEQYF
-,TRBV24-1,TRBJ1-5,TRBD1,TGTGCCACCAGTGGGACAGGGGGGTTTCAGCCCCAGCATTTT,CATSGTGGFQPQHF
-,TRBV6-2/TRBV6-3,TRBJ2-7,TRBD2,TGTGCCAGCTCCCTGTCGGGCGGGAGAGGCTACGAGCAGTACTTC,CASSLSGGRGYEQYF
few,TRBV27,TRBJ2-1,-,TGTGCCACCGAGACAGGCCCGGGCAATGAGCAGTTCTTC,CATETGPGNEQFF